Included here is one T cell receptor beta chain sequence, with context. Its antigen is not known. These data are taken from a study of monozygotic twins with inflammatory bowel disease. Study findings and constraints: Fewer clonotypes were shared with others by IBD patients than by healthy twins, especially with disease activity.

The CDR3 length is 16 residues. Germline V gene data show CDR1 as SGHDT and CDR2 as YYEEEE. For every donor, one blood sample of about 2.5 ml was drawn. The total RNA came straight from whole blood, and T cells were not sorted beforehand. UMIs incorporating a 6-nucleotide sample barcode were appended by means of template switching. TCRdb reworked the 5' RACE reads into one entry per CDR3 protein, no DNA. This table holds 200,000 to 250,000 distinct CDR3 sequences. This sequence was found in a human donor with ulcerative colitis or Crohn's disease, or a healthy co-twin of an affected twin (not recorded which). The chain joins TRBV5-6 to TRBJ2-4. Sequenced sample: blood. CDR3 residues: CASSFRSQVAKNMQYF.